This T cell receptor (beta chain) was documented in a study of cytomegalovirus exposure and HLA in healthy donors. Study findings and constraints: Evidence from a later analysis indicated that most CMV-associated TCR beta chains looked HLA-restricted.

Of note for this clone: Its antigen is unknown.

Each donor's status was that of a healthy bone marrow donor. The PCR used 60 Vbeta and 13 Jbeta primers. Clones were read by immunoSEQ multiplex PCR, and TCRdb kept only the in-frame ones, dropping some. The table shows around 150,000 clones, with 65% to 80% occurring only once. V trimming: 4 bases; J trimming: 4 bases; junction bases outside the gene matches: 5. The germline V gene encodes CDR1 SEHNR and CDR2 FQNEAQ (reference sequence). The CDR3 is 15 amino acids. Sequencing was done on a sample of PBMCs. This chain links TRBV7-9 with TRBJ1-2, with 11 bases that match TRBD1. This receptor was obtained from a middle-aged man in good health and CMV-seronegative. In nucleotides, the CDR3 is TGTGCCAGCAGCTCGGGACAGGGGGAGGTCTATGGCTACACCTTC. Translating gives CASSSGQGEVYGYTF.